This is a list of T cell receptor beta chains from one sample in a study of CD8 T cells in Susac syndrome. TCRdb re-called the immunoSEQ multiplex PCR reads with MiXCR, one entry per CDR3 protein. The table records over 100,000 distinct CDR3 sequences, roughly 90% of them present only once. Material: CD8+ T cells from PBMCs. These receptors were collected from a human donor in good health. CDR3s include the opening cysteine and the closing phenylalanine or tryptophan. Each record gives: V gene, J gene, CDR3 length, D gene, clone size, CDR3 DNA, CDR3 protein. D genes are given only for firm matches. Part of the rows lack a size; the others show once, few, many or a class for expanded clones.

V: TRBV30; J: TRBJ1-2; length: 12; D: NA; size: NA; DNA: TGTGCCTGGCAAAGGGGCTTCTATGGCTACACCTTC; CDR3: CAWQRGFYGYTF
V: TRBV30; J: TRBJ2-3; length: 12; D: NA; size: NA; DNA: TGTGCCTGGAGCCCGGGACCAGATACGCAGTATTTT; CDR3: CAWSPGPDTQYF
V: TRBV29-1; J: TRBJ1-2; length: 11; D: NA; size: NA; DNA: TGCAGCGTTGTACAGGGCGATGGCTACACCTTC; CDR3: CSVVQGDGYTF
V: TRBV12-3/TRBV12-4; J: TRBJ1-5; length: 15; D: NA; size: NA; DNA: TGTGCCAGCAGTTTGAAAGTGACTTGGAATCAGCCCCAGCATTTT; CDR3: CASSLKVTWNQPQHF
V: TRBV20-1; J: TRBJ1-3; length: 15; D: NA; size: NA; DNA: TGCAGTGCCCCCTCGCCAAGAGACTCTGGAAACACCATATATTTT; CDR3: CSAPSPRDSGNTIYF
V: TRBV7-2; J: TRBJ2-2; length: 14; D: NA; size: NA; DNA: TGTGCCAGCAGCTTAGGTGTCGGCGCCGGGGAGCTGTTTTTT; CDR3: CASSLGVGAGELFF
V: TRBV20-1; J: TRBJ2-4; length: 15; D: TRBD2; size: NA; DNA: TGCAGTGCTAGGAAAAACGGGGGGAGCAAAAACATTCAGTACTTC; CDR3: CSARKNGGSKNIQYF
V: TRBV29-1; J: TRBJ1-4; length: 11; D: NA; size: NA; DNA: TGCGCCCACTCGTCGGGGGAAAAACTGTTTTTT; CDR3: CAHSSGEKLFF
V: TRBV19; J: TRBJ2-2; length: 14; D: NA; size: NA; DNA: TGTGCCAGTAGTATAGTCGGTGCCACCGGGGAGCTGTTTTTT; CDR3: CASSIVGATGELFF
V: TRBV5-1; J: TRBJ2-7; length: 14; D: NA; size: few; DNA: TGCGCCAGCAGCCACTTGAGCCACTCCTACGAGCAGTACTTC; CDR3: CASSHLSHSYEQYF
V: TRBV9; J: TRBJ1-2; length: 15; D: NA; size: NA; DNA: TGTGCCAGCAGCGTAGGAGTTGAACCGACCTATGGCTACACCTTC; CDR3: CASSVGVEPTYGYTF
V: TRBV7-2; J: TRBJ2-7; length: 11; D: NA; size: NA; DNA: TGTGCCAGCGGGAACTCCTACGAGCAGTACTTC; CDR3: CASGNSYEQYF
V: TRBV7-2; J: TRBJ2-4; length: 14; D: TRBD2; size: once; DNA: TGTGCCAGCAGCTTATCCCCGGGAGGAAACATTCAGTACTTC; CDR3: CASSLSPGGNIQYF
V: TRBV29-1; J: TRBJ1-1; length: 11; D: NA; size: once; DNA: TGCAGCGGCCTCAGGGCTCGTGAAGCTTTCTTT; CDR3: CSGLRAREAFF
V: TRBV20-1; J: TRBJ2-7; length: 14; D: TRBD1; size: NA; DNA: TGCAGTGCAGTTAACGGACAGGGATTCGACGAGCAGTACTTC; CDR3: CSAVNGQGFDEQYF
V: TRBV20-1; J: TRBJ1-2; length: 14; D: NA; size: NA; DNA: TGCAGTGCTACAGGAGGTGCCGGTCCTCTCGGCTACACCTTC; CDR3: CSATGGAGPLGYTF
V: TRBV9; J: TRBJ2-3; length: 15; D: NA; size: NA; DNA: TGTGCCAGCAGCGTAGGGACACCGAGCACAGATACGCAGTATTTT; CDR3: CASSVGTPSTDTQYF
V: TRBV2; J: TRBJ1-1; length: 14; D: TRBD1; size: NA; DNA: TGTGCCAGCAGAGACAGGGTCTCACAGTACGAGGCTTTCTTT; CDR3: CASRDRVSQYEAFF
V: TRBV29-1; J: TRBJ2-3; length: 13; D: NA; size: NA; DNA: TGCAGCGTTGGAGGGCCGGGCACAGATACGCAGTATTTT; CDR3: CSVGGPGTDTQYF
V: TRBV7-8; J: TRBJ2-5; length: 14; D: NA; size: NA; DNA: TGTGCCAGCAGCTTACACGAGAACCAAGAGACCCAGTACTTC; CDR3: CASSLHENQETQYF
V: TRBV20-1; J: TRBJ2-5; length: 12; D: NA; size: NA; DNA: TGCAGTGCTAGTCGCGGTCAAGAGACCCAGTACTTC; CDR3: CSASRGQETQYF
V: TRBV4-1; J: TRBJ2-3; length: 14; D: TRBD1; size: NA; DNA: TGCGCCAGCAGCGGGGACAGAACAACAGATACGCAGTATTTT; CDR3: CASSGDRTTDTQYF
V: TRBV19; J: TRBJ2-7; length: 15; D: TRBD2; size: NA; DNA: TGTGCCAGTAGTATTCTAGCGGGAGATCCCTACGAGCAGTACTTC; CDR3: CASSILAGDPYEQYF
V: TRBV29-1; J: TRBJ2-1; length: 16; D: TRBD1; size: NA; DNA: TGCAGCGTTGTTGGGTCTCCCGGGACAGGACACAATGAGCAGTTCTTC; CDR3: CSVVGSPGTGHNEQFF
V: TRBV20-1; J: TRBJ2-5; length: 15; D: TRBD1; size: NA; DNA: TGCAGTGCTAGGTGGGGACAGGGGGATCAAGAGACCCAGTACTTC; CDR3: CSARWGQGDQETQYF
V: TRBV6-1; J: TRBJ2-1; length: 16; D: NA; size: NA; DNA: TGTGCCAGCAGTCCGGCGGTAGGGGGTACCTACAATGAGCAGTTCTTC; CDR3: CASSPAVGGTYNEQFF
V: TRBV21-1; J: TRBJ2-3; length: 15; D: NA; size: once; DNA: TGTGCCAGCAGCAAAGCCCCTAGTTCCGGAGATACGCAGTATTTT; CDR3: CASSKAPSSGDTQYF
V: TRBV11-2; J: TRBJ2-7; length: 18; D: TRBD2; size: NA; DNA: TGTGCCAGCAGTCTCCCGGATCTAGCGGGGAAGGGGGAGTACGAGCAGTACTTC; CDR3: CASSLPDLAGKGEYEQYF
V: TRBV7-3; J: TRBJ1-1; length: 15; D: NA; size: NA; DNA: TGTGCCAGCAGCTTAACGGGCCAGGTTGGGACTGAAGCTTTCTTT; CDR3: CASSLTGQVGTEAFF
V: TRBV6-2/TRBV6-3; J: TRBJ2-2; length: 15; D: NA; size: once; DNA: TGTGCCAGCAGTTACTCGACCGCGAACACCGGGGAGCTGTTTTTT; CDR3: CASSYSTANTGELFF
V: TRBV27; J: TRBJ2-3; length: 15; D: NA; size: NA; DNA: TGTGCCAGCGGTCCGGGCCCGAGGGCCACAGATACGCAGTATTTT; CDR3: CASGPGPRATDTQYF
V: TRBV15; J: TRBJ2-7; length: 14; D: TRBD2; size: NA; DNA: TGTGCCACCAGCTTAGCGGGAGGGGCCTACGAGCAGTACTTC; CDR3: CATSLAGGAYEQYF
V: TRBV10-2; J: TRBJ2-3; length: 20; D: TRBD2; size: NA; DNA: TGCGCCAGCAGTGACTCCTTTGGAACTAGCGGGGTGACTACCACAGATACGCAGTATTTT; CDR3: CASSDSFGTSGVTTTDTQYF
V: TRBV7-2; J: TRBJ2-7; length: 14; D: NA; size: NA; DNA: TGTGCCAGCAGCCCATCCGGGGGGCCCTACGAGCAGTACTTC; CDR3: CASSPSGGPYEQYF
V: TRBV7-9; J: TRBJ1-5; length: 14; D: NA; size: NA; DNA: TGTGCCAGCAGCTTAGTTACGGTAAATCAGCCCCAGCATTTT; CDR3: CASSLVTVNQPQHF